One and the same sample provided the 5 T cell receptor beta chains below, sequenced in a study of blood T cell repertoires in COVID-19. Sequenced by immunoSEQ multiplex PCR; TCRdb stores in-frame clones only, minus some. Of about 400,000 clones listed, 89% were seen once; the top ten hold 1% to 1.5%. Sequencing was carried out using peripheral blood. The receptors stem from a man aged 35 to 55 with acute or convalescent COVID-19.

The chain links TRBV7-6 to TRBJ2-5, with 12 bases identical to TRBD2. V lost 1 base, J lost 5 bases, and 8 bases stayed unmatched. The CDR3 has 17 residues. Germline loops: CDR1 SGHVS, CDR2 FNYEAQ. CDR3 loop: CASSLGLAGGPRETQYF. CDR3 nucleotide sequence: TGTGCCAGCAGCTTAGGGCTAGCGGGAGGGCCACGGGAGACCCAGTACTTC.

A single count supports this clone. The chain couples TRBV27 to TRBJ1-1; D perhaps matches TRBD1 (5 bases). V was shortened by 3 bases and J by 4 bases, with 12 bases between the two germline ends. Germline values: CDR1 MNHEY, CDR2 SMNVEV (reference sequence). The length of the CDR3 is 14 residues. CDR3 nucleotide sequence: TGTGCCAGCAGTTTGAGGTGGGGCGCCACTGAAGCTTTCTTT. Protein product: CASSLRWGATEAFF.

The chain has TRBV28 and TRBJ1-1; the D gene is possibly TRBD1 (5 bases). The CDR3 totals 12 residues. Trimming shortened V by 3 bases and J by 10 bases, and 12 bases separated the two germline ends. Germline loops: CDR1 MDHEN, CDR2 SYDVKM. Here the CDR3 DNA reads TGTGCCAGCAGTTTTGTGGGGCCGGTAGCTTTCTTT. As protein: CASSFVGPVAFF.

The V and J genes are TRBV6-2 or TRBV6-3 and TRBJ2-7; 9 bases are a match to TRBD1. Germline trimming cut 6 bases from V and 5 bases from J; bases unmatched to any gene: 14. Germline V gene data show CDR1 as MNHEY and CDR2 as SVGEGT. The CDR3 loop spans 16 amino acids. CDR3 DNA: TGTGCCAGCAGCCGTCACCAGGACAGGGGAGTGAACGAGCAGTACTTC. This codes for CASSRHQDRGVNEQYF.

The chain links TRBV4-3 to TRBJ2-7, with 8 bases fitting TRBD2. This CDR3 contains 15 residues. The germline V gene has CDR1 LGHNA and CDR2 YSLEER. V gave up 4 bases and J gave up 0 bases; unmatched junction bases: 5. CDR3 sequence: CASSRRAGASYEQYF. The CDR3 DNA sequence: TGCGCCAGCAGCCGGCGAGCGGGGGCCTCCTACGAGCAGTACTTC.